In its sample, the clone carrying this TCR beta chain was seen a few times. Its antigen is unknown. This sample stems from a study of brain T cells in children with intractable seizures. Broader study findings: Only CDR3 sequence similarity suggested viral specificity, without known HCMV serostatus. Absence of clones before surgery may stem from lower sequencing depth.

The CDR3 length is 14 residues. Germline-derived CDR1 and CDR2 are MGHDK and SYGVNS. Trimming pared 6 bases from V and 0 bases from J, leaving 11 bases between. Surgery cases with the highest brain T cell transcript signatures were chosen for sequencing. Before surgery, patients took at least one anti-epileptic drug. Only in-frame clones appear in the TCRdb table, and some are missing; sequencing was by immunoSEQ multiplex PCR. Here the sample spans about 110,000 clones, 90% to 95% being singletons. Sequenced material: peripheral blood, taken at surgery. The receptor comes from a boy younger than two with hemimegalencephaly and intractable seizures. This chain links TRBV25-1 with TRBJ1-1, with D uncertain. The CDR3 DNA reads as TGTGCCAGCAGACTCGGGGTACTGAACACTGAAGCTTTCTTT. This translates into CASRLGVLNTEAFF.